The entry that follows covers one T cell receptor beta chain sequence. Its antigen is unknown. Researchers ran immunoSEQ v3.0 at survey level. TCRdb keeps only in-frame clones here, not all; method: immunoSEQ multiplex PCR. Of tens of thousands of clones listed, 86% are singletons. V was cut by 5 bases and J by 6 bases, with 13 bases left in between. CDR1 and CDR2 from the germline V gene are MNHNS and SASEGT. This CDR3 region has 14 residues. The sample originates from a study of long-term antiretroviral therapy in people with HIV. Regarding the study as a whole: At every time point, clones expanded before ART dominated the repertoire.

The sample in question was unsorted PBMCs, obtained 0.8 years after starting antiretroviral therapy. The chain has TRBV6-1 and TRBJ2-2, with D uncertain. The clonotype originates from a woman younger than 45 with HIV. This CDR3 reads CASSPPYPAGELFF. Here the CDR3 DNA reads TGTGCCAGCAGTCCCCCCTACCCAGCCGGGGAGCTGTTTTTT.